This T cell receptor beta chain originates from a study of T cell changes during pregnancy in multiple sclerosis. The protocol was immunoSEQ multiplex PCR, while the TCRdb copy is restricted to in-frame clones and leaves out a portion. The sample lists 20,000 to 25,000 clones; more than 75% were seen once. Germline V gene lookup returns CDR1 SGHVS and CDR2 FNYEAQ. The CDR3 sequence is 13 residues long. The ends were cut back, 0 bases at V and 3 bases at J, with 6 bases in the middle. The origin of this receptor is a female donor with multiple sclerosis, enrolled in a pregnancy study. The genes are TRBV7-6 and TRBJ2-7; D is unclear. Sample: CD8+ T cells from peripheral blood mononuclear cells, taken before pregnancy. The CDR3 is CASSLAGGYEQYF. The CDR3 DNA reads TGTGCCAGCAGCTTAGCAGGCGGCTACGAGCAGTACTTC.